This T cell receptor (beta chain) was recorded in a study of spatial heterogeneity in lung cancer. Overall study: The mean occurrence of each unique TCR and UMI combination in raw reads exceeded 8.5.

TCRdb re-derived calls from the 5' RACE reads in MiXCR, one entry per CDR3 protein. The sample carries about 48,000 distinct CDR3 sequences, roughly 5.7% recorded once. This clonotype appeared many times. Time point meaning: sample taken at primary tumor resection. 72 TRACERx patients with early, untreated non-small cell lung cancer donated samples. The CDR3 extends over 14 amino acids. Germline CDR1 reads MNHEY; CDR2 reads SVGEGT. V was pared by 2 bases and J by 1 base, with 8 bases between. The chain links TRBV6-2 or TRBV6-3 to TRBJ1-1, with D unclear. This TCR derives from a male donor with early-stage non-small cell lung cancer. Here the sequenced sample was PBMCs, taken at surgery. In DNA, the CDR3 is TGTGCCAGCAGTTACAGGCACCAGAACACTGAAGCTTTCTTT. It yields the protein CASSYRHQNTEAFF.